This entry describes one T cell receptor (beta chain). Its specific antigen is unknown. Base-call qualities are not available, and no considerably larger clone is one nucleotide away. Receptor amplification or capture employed multiplex PCR. The sequencer was an Illumina HiSeq 4000. CDR3 regions were amplified by Arm-PCR with iRepertoire HTBI primers to construct TCR beta libraries. Gel purification was performed on PCR products prior to sequencing. In the original analysis: Across samples, 60 to 80 TRBV and 14 TRBJ segments were identified and used for gene usage analysis of CDR3 amino acid clonotypes. COPE and FqMerger were used to merge filtered high-quality paired reads into contigs. BLAST was used to align contigs to IMGT TRBV, TRBD and TRBJ reference genes, and CDR3 was defined according to IMGT. Clonotypes above 0.1% frequency were classified as highly expanded clones. Repertoire diversity was measured by Shannon entropy, and V-J evenness by the Gini coefficient. Public clonotypes were defined as clonotypes shared by more than one individual. Through fastp at Q25 and MiXCR, TCRdb rebuilt clones from the public reads, retaining in-frame beta chains. Each CDR3 protein appears once, grouped with its most common genes and DNA. TCRdb's processing, not the authors' own work, is the source of the V and J calls. This sample gives around 420,000 distinct CDR3 sequences in total; roughly 15% of them show up just once. The ten largest make up approximately 7.6% of the sample.

The sample comes from a study of regulatory T cells in long-lasting Graves disease (dated by TCRdb to 2020 to 2023). Looking at the study overall: Patients with newly diagnosed Graves' disease had been on antithyroid drugs for under 3 months. This study used TCR sequencing and RNA sequencing of peripheral blood to compare persistent Graves' disease patients against newly diagnosed Graves' disease patients. The study was registered as a clinical trial and conducted in China. TCR sequencing covered some 13 persistent and some 20 newly diagnosed Graves' disease patients, 33 samples in total. Study-wide findings and limitations: Only the TCR beta chain was sequenced and analyzed. TRBV28, TRBJ1-2 and TRBJ2-5 were preferentially used in persistent disease, while TRBV20-1 and TRBJ2-1 were favored in newly diagnosed disease. The authors noted that the small sample size was a limitation that may lower accuracy. Persistent patients shared more public clonotypes among themselves (around 3,000) than newly diagnosed patients did (roughly 910). Lower TCR Shannon entropy and fewer highly expanded clones were observed in persistent Graves' disease patients than in newly diagnosed patients, which suggested clonal expansion. The study examined only peripheral blood because the primary lesion, thyroid tissue, could not be accessed.

The germline V gene (reference sequence) specifies MNHEY as CDR1 and SMNVEV as CDR2. From cysteine to phenylalanine, the CDR3 is 13 amino acids long. Left in the record is the CDR3 DNA by itself, 39 bases read in frame from the first base. V lost 1 base and J lost 7 bases; the stretch between them is 5 bases long. In the paper's terms, the time point label means: newly diagnosed GD, antithyroid drugs for less than 3 months. RNA was extracted from PBMCs in TRIzol for both TCR sequencing and RNA sequencing. The diagnosis of Graves' disease followed American Thyroid Association guidelines. Patients were recruited from an endocrinology department in Xi'an, China. From each patient, 7.5 to 9.5 milliliters of peripheral blood was collected into an EDTA anticoagulant tube. Ficoll Paque Plus density gradient separation was used to isolate PBMCs, and no further T cell sorting was performed. An Agilent 2100 Bioanalyzer and agarose gel were used to assess RNA quality, and a NanoDrop 2000 was used to measure RNA concentration.

The same data also contributed to another study, on T cells in Graves' hyperthyroidism and ophthalmopathy. The second paper states: A patient counted as having stable Graves' hyperthyroidism if no progression to ophthalmopathy occurred over 18 months of follow-up. Hyperthyroidism patients were newly diagnosed, with disease duration under 2 months, and aged 18 to 65 years. Any patient with an uncontrolled infection, another autoimmune disease, pregnancy or lactation was excluded. Diagnoses relied on clinical symptoms, serum thyroxine and TRAb, thyroid ultrasound and orbital computed tomography. The TCR CDR3 was subjected to a first round of RT-PCR using the HTBI primer set and the Qiagen OneStep RT-PCR kit. Most expanded thyroid clonotypes (frequency above 0.001) were also detected in blood, suggesting blood repertoires may reflect thyroid immune responses. Ophthalmopathy was separated from stable hyperthyroidism by a 13 V-J signature model, with over 85% sensitivity and approximately 84% specificity obtained in cross-validation and 80%/75% obtained in testing. In validation, progression to ophthalmopathy was predicted by the model with roughly 69% sensitivity and roughly 76% specificity, a median of around 6.5 months before onset. A discovery cohort of about 100 patients, about 40 with Graves' ophthalmopathy and fewer than 65 with stable Graves' hyperthyroidism, was used to find distinguishing TCR V-J signatures. Prospective prediction of ophthalmopathy was tested in an independent validation cohort consisting of roughly 20 hyperthyroidism patients and about 17 patients who later progressed to ophthalmopathy. The 100 discovery patients were randomly split 7:3 into training and test sets. In several Graves' hyperthyroidism patients, the study also compared T-cell repertoires from thyroid tissue with T-cell repertoires from blood. Following sampling, methimazole starting at 30 mg daily was given to hyperthyroidism patients, and high-dose intravenous methylprednisolone was given to ophthalmopathy patients. Libraries were constructed in a second round of multiplex PCR, after which size selection and purification were performed. The libraries were sequenced on an Illumina HiSeq2000 using paired-end 100 bp reads. SOAPnuke was used to process the raw data, removing reads that contained adapters or uncalled bases, had a mean Phred below 15, or lacked an exact match to the constant primer or identifier. COPE v1.2.5 was used to merge the high-quality paired reads, and each unique nucleotide sequence was defined as a clonotype. Clonotypes were aligned to IMGT TRBV, TRBD and TRBJ reference segments using MiTCR v1.1. The analysis included only V-J combinations with a frequency above 0.0001, which together covered approximately 99% of the repertoires. A TCS score was defined as the ratio of F50 (clonal expansion) to E x V (chaos), with BLOSUM62-based TCRdist applied between CDR3 peptides within each V-J. Welch's t-statistics and random forest reduced several hundred V-J features to roughly 13, which were used in a naive Bayes classifier (R e1071). Sample size was not statistically predetermined, and blinding of investigators to group allocation was not performed. The paper reports TCR Vbeta CDR3 sequencing of approximately 130 peripheral blood samples: around 41 ophthalmopathy, fewer than 80 hyperthyroidism and approximately 17 progressor patients.

The rearranged segments are TRBV27 and TRBJ1-6; a confident D gene designation cannot be given. The source of this sequence is a middle-aged woman with Graves disease. Donor details come from another sample of the same person, matched by shared clones. The material sequenced was peripheral blood mononuclear cells (PBMCs), taken at new diagnosis, from a patient treated with antithyroid drugs. CDR3 loop: CASSLFQNSPLHF. The nucleotides are TGTGCCAGCAGTTTATTCCAAAATTCACCCCTCCACTTT.